These 13 T cell receptor beta chains originate from one sample sequenced in a study of T cell clones after liver transplantation. The method was immunoSEQ multiplex PCR; TCRdb's version includes in-frame clones alone and lacks a portion of them. The sample lists 45,000 or so clones, around 83% seen once, with more than 2% in the top ten. This material consisted of CD4+ T cells from blood, taken 24 months after liver transplant. The receptor set was obtained from a human patient who received a liver transplant. Some T cells may trace back to the graft donor.

The chain has TRBV5-4 and TRBJ1-5; no clear D gene. This CDR3 has 13 residues. V dropped 0 bases and J dropped 4 bases, with 5 bases sitting between them. The V gene's germline CDR1 is SGHNT and CDR2 YYREEE (reference sequence). CDR3 nucleotides: TGTGCCAGCAGCTTGGACCCAAATCAGCCCCAGCATTTT. This sequence encodes CASSLDPNQPQHF.

The genes are TRBV12-5 and TRBJ2-6; D is unresolved. This CDR3 comprises 17 residues. Germline CDR1 reads LGHNT; CDR2 reads FRNRAP. V lost 0 bases to trimming and J lost 3 bases, with 12 bases between them. CDR3 residues: CASGLVQTVFGANVLTF. The CDR3 DNA is TGTGCTAGTGGTTTGGTACAGACGGTCTTTGGGGCCAACGTCCTGACTTTC.

The V gene is TRBV2, the J gene TRBJ1-4; D unresolved. Germline V gene data show CDR1 as SNHLY and CDR2 as FYNNEI. Trimming cost V 3 bases and J 3 bases, with 8 bases left between them. The CDR3 has 14 amino acids. This chain's CDR3 is CASSDPPPNEKLFF. CDR3 bases: TGTGCCAGCAGTGATCCCCCACCTAATGAAAAACTGTTTTTT. The full variable domain, with the rest looked up from reference TRBV2 and TRBJ1-4, is EPEVTQTPSHQVTQMGQEVILRCVPISNHLYFYWYRQILGQKVEFLVSFYNNEISEKSEIFDDQFSVERPDGSNFTLKIRSTKLEDSAMYFCASSDPPPNEKLFFGSGTQLSVL.

This chain links TRBV27 with TRBJ2-7, with 10 nucleotides matching TRBD1. The V segment lost 0 bases and the J segment 4 bases; nucleotides outside the gene matches: 3. The CDR3 extends over 15 amino acids. Germline CDR1 is MNHEY and CDR2 is SMNVEV (reference sequence). CDR3 in amino acids: CASSLSTGGRYEQYF. The CDR3 DNA sequence: TGTGCCAGCAGTTTATCGACAGGGGGCAGATACGAGCAGTACTTC.

The genes are TRBV7-3 and TRBJ1-1; D uncertain. The CDR3 spans 13 residues. Germline assignment: CDR1 SGHTA and CDR2 FQGTGA. With 2 bases removed from V and 1 base from J, the gap between germline ends came to 5 bases. CDR3 loop: CASSLRRNTEAFF. CDR3 nucleotide sequence: TGTGCCAGCAGCTTACGGAGGAACACTGAAGCTTTCTTT. Full variable domain (outside the CDR3, taken from reference TRBV7-3 and TRBJ1-1): GAGVSQTPSNKVTEKGKYVELRCDPISGHTALYWYRQSLGQGPEFLIYFQGTGAADDSGLPNDRFFAVRPEGSVSTLKIQRTERGDSAVYLCASSLRRNTEAFFGQGTRLTVV.

The J gene is TRBJ2-3, the V gene TRBV29-1; TRBD2 matches 13 bases. This CDR3 has 16 residues. Per germline, CDR1 SQVTM and CDR2 ANQGSEA. V trimming: 4 bases; J trimming: 0 bases; junction bases outside the gene matches: 4. CDR3 nucleotides: TGCAGCGTTGTGACTAGCGGGGGGACTAGCACAGATACGCAGTATTTT. Protein product: CSVVTSGGTSTDTQYF.

DNA for the CDR3: TGTGCCAGCAGCCCCAGTAATGGGAACACTGAAGCTTTCTTT. This gives the protein CASSPSNGNTEAFF. The chain has TRBV7-2 and TRBJ1-1; D call uncertain. Trimming cost V 5 bases and J 1 base, with 11 bases left between them. Germline V gives CDR1 SGHTA, CDR2 FQGNSA. There are 14 residues in the CDR3.

This rearrangement joins TRBV19 to TRBJ1-2; 7 bases agree with TRBD1. J gave up 5 bases and V 1 base, and 7 bases lay outside the gene matches. This CDR3 has 15 residues. Germline V gene sequence: CDR1 LNHDA, CDR2 SQIVND (reference sequence). For the CDR3, the DNA is TGTGCCAGTAGTATAGCCCACAGGGGTCATTATGGCTACACCTTC. This encodes CASSIAHRGHYGYTF.

V usage is TRBV5-4 and J usage is TRBJ2-5; a possible D gene is TRBD2 (6 bases). CDR3 length: 14 amino acids. Germline values: CDR1 SGHNT, CDR2 YYREEE (reference sequence). The germline V and J ends were trimmed by 1 base and 6 bases, with 13 bases remaining between them. CDR3 in DNA: TGTGCCAGCAGCTTGTCGGGTGGGAGGCAGACCCAGTACTTC. Amino acids: CASSLSGGRQTQYF.

This sequence joins TRBV11-2 and TRBJ2-6; D is undetermined. The CDR3 is 15 amino acids. CDR1 is SGHAT and CDR2 is FQNNGV in the germline V gene. V shed 6 bases and J shed 4 bases, with 13 bases lying between them. The CDR3 DNA reads TGTGCCAGCAGTTTAACAGTTTCAGGGGCCAACGTCCTGACTTTC. Translation: CASSLTVSGANVLTF.

This clone showed up just once. V and J are TRBV5-1 and TRBJ1-2, with TRBD1 matching over 9 bases. This CDR3 comprises 17 residues. Germline V gene data show CDR1 as SGHRS and CDR2 as YFSETQ. V trimming: 4 bases; J trimming: 0 bases; junction bases outside the gene matches: 10. CDR3 residues: CASSKNRDRDPNYGYTF. The CDR3 nucleotides read TGCGCCAGCAGCAAGAACCGGGACAGGGACCCTAACTATGGCTACACCTTC.

This sequence joins TRBV2 and TRBJ2-5, with D tentatively TRBD2 (7 bases). Germline loops: CDR1 SNHLY, CDR2 FYNNEI. The CDR3 is 15 residues long. The V end lost 5 bases, the J end lost 5 bases, and 18 bases lay between the germline ends. The CDR3 DNA reads as TGTGCCAGCAGTCCCGGAGGGGGGGCGGGGGAGACCCAGTACTTC. Translated: CASSPGGGAGETQYF.

The V call is TRBV29-1, the J call TRBJ1-2, with TRBD1 matching over 9 bases. The CDR3 runs to 13 residues. After removal of 1 base from V and 8 bases from J, the junction contained 5 bases not matched to a gene. CDR1 is SQVTM, CDR2 ANQGSEA, per germline. CDR3 sequence (DNA): TGCAGCGTTGAAGTGGGACAGGGAAGGGGCTACACCTTC. This codes for CSVEVGQGRGYTF.